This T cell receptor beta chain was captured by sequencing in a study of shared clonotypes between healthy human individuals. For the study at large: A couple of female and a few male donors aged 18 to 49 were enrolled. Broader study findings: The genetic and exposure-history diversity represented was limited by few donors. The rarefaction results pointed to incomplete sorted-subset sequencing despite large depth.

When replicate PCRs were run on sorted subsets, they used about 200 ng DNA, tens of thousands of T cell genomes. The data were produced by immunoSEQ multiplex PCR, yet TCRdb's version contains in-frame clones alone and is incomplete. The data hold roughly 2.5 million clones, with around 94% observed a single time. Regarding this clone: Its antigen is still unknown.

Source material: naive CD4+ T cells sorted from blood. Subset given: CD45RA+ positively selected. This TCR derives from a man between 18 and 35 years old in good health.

The CDR3 loop is CASSQDRSWRQETQYF. The CDR3 DNA follows: TGCGCCAGCAGCCAAGATCGATCGTGGAGGCAAGAGACCCAGTACTTC. The J gene is TRBJ2-5, the V gene TRBV4-1, with TRBD2 as a possible D gene (5 bases). In germline, CDR1 is MGHRA, CDR2 YSYEKL. The CDR3 spans 16 residues. Deletions cut 0 bases from V and 2 bases from J, with 13 bases between.